This TCR beta chain comes out of a study of tumor and adjacent non-tumor tissue in lung cancer. Study information: Around 4 million productive TCRbeta reads were obtained per sample on average.

Study-level results: Tumor repertoires had a smaller top 100 clone share than normal lung. Significantly higher TCR diversity was found in tumor than normal lung.

On this clonotype: What it binds is unknown. This CDR3 is missing its conserved last phenylalanine or tryptophan, likely due to a read error.

This CDR3 is 18 amino acids long. J lost 5 bases, V lost 2 bases, and 15 bases had no gene match. Germline V lookup: CDR1 MGHRA, CDR2 YSYEKL. A modified ARM-PCR protocol with three rounds of nested PCR amplified TCRbeta. TCRdb re-derived calls from the multiplex PCR reads in MiXCR, one entry per CDR3 protein. The table includes about 48,000 distinct CDR3 sequences, 55% to 65% detected once. This sample's RNA came from whole unsorted tissue. More than 3 cm separated this lung sample from the edge of the tumor. The material sequenced was distant non-tumor lung tissue. This chain joins TRBV4-1 and TRBJ2-5, with 9 bases matching TRBD2. This receptor was obtained from a woman in her seventies with non-small cell lung cancer. CDR3 sequence reads: CASSQSPVVLAGSETQYS. The DNA for the CDR3 is TGCGCCAGCAGCCAATCCCCAGTGGTGCTAGCGGGATCGGAGACCCAGTACTCA.